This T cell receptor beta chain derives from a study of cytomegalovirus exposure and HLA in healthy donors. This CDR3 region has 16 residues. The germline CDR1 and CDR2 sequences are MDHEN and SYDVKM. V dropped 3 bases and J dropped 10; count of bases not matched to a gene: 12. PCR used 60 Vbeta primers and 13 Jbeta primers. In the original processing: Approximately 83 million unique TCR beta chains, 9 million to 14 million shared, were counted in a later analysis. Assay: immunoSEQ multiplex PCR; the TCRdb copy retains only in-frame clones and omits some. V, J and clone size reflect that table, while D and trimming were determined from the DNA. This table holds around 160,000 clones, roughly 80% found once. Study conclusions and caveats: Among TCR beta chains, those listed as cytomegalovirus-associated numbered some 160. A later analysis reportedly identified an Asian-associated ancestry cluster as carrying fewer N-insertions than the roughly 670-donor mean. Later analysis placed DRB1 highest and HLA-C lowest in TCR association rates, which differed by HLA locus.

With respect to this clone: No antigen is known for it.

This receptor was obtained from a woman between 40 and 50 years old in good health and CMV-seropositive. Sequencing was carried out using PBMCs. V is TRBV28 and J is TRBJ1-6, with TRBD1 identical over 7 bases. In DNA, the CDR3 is TGTGCCAGCAGTTTGGAAGTGACAGGGCTAAGGTCACCCCTCCACTTT. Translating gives CASSLEVTGLRSPLHF.